The rows below give T cell receptor beta chains drawn from one sample of a study of shared clonotypes between healthy human individuals. Assay: immunoSEQ multiplex PCR; the TCRdb copy retains only in-frame clones and omits some. The repertoire has millions of clones, roughly 94% of them found once; the top ten carry roughly 0.13%. Sample: naive CD4+ T cells sorted from blood. All receptors derive from a man younger than 30 in good health. The CDR3 runs from the conserved cysteine through the conserved F or W. Fields, in order: V gene, clone size, D gene, J gene, CDR3 protein, CDR3 DNA. The D gene is left open where the match is weak. Not every row has a clone size; where given, it reads once, few, many or a size class.

>TRBV13|.|TRBD1|TRBJ2-7
CASSYRQGKNEQYF
TGTGCCAGCAGTTACAGACAGGGTAAGAACGAGCAGTACTTC
>TRBV6-5|.|.|TRBJ1-3
CASTLSGVSGNTIYF
TGTGCCAGCACCCTAAGTGGAGTCTCTGGAAACACCATATATTTT
>TRBV2|.|.|TRBJ2-3
CASSGGFTSTDTQYF
TGTGCCAGCAGTGGGGGATTTACTAGTACAGATACGCAGTATTTT
>TRBV7-2|.|TRBD2|TRBJ2-7
CASSPIVNSGPYEQYF
TGTGCCAGCAGCCCCATCGTTAATAGCGGGCCCTACGAGCAGTACTTC
>TRBV19|.|.|TRBJ2-1
CASSPPPSSYNEQFF
TGTGCCAGTAGCCCGCCTCCGAGCTCCTACAATGAGCAGTTCTTC
>TRBV11-2|.|.|TRBJ2-1
CASSFARGYNEQFF
TGTGCCAGCAGCTTCGCAAGGGGCTACAATGAGCAGTTCTTC
>TRBV30|.|TRBD1|TRBJ1-5
CAWSRTGGSQPQHF
TGTGCCTGGAGCCGGACAGGGGGCAGTCAGCCCCAGCATTTT
>TRBV7-2|.|.|TRBJ2-1
CATGRYNEQFF
TGTGCTACTGGCCGTTACAATGAGCAGTTCTTC
>TRBV28|.|TRBD1|TRBJ1-6
CASSSLGGNSPLHF
TGTGCCAGCAGTTCTTTAGGGGGCAATTCACCCCTCCACTTT
>TRBV9|.|TRBD1|TRBJ1-6
CASSFDREGNSPLHF
TGTGCCAGCAGCTTTGACAGGGAGGGGAATTCACCCCTCCACTTT
>TRBV9|.|.|TRBJ1-3
CASSENPGTSYSGNTIYF
TGTGCCAGCAGTGAAAACCCTGGGACATCTTACTCTGGAAACACCATATATTTT
>TRBV11-2|.|.|TRBJ1-1
CASSSTDGNTEAFF
TGTGCCAGCAGCTCCACGGACGGGAACACTGAAGCTTTCTTT
>TRBV7-9|.|TRBD2|TRBJ2-5
CASSATSGVETQYF
TGTGCCAGCAGCGCGACTAGCGGGGTGGAGACCCAGTACTTC
>TRBV6-6|.|TRBD1|TRBJ1-3
CASSSGQVGNTIYF
TGTGCCAGCAGTTCGGGACAGGTCGGAAACACCATATATTTT
>TRBV28|.|.|TRBJ1-5
CASSLSYTDSNQPQHF
TGTGCCAGCAGTTTATCTTACACCGATAGCAATCAGCCCCAGCATTTT
>TRBV11-2|.|.|TRBJ2-6
CASSFRGGGANVLTF
TGTGCCAGCAGCTTTCGGGGAGGTGGGGCCAACGTCCTGACTTTC
>TRBV18|.|.|TRBJ1-1
CASSPQEFMNTEAFF
TGTGCCAGCTCACCACAGGAGTTCATGAACACTGAAGCTTTCTTT
>TRBV7-2|.|.|TRBJ2-2
CASRLGVAGELFF
TGTGCCAGCAGGCTAGGGGTGGCCGGGGAGCTGTTTTTT
>TRBV7-9|.|TRBD2|TRBJ2-2
CASSLEAGANTGELFF
TGTGCCAGCAGCTTAGAAGCGGGGGCGAACACCGGGGAGCTGTTTTTT
>TRBV6-6|.|.|TRBJ2-3
CASSYSQTDTQYF
TGTGCCAGCAGTTACTCCCAAACAGATACGCAGTATTTT
>TRBV5-4|.|TRBD2|TRBJ2-1
CASSLAAGESQFF
TGTGCCAGCAGCTTAGCTGCGGGGGAATCCCAGTTCTTC
>TRBV7-9|.|.|TRBJ1-4
CASSLRPLATNEKLFF
TGTGCCAGCAGCCTCCGACCCCTTGCGACTAATGAAAAACTGTTTTTT
>TRBV7-4|.|TRBD2|TRBJ2-3
CASSFCQASGITDTQYF
TGTGCCAGCAGCTTTTGTCAGGCTAGCGGGATCACAGATACGCAGTATTTT
>TRBV6-6|.|.|TRBJ2-7
CASSHLGEQYF
TGTGCCAGCAGTCATCTTGGCGAGCAGTACTTC
>TRBV30|.|TRBD1|TRBJ1-5
CAWNRGYQPQHF
TGTGCCTGGAACAGGGGGTATCAGCCCCAGCATTTT
>TRBV5-1|.|.|TRBJ1-6
CASSLEHSSYNSPLHF
TGCGCCAGCAGCTTGGAACATAGCTCCTATAATTCACCCCTCCACTTT
>TRBV28|.|TRBD1|TRBJ1-4
CASSSGTVNEKLFF
TGTGCCAGCAGTTCAGGGACAGTAAATGAAAAACTGTTTTTT
>TRBV6-6|.|TRBD1|TRBJ2-7
CASIGVGRGPYEQYF
TGTGCCAGCATAGGGGTGGGCAGGGGGCCCTACGAGCAGTACTTC
>TRBV7-9|.|.|TRBJ2-7
CASSPNSAYEQYF
TGTGCCAGCAGCCCCAACTCTGCCTACGAGCAGTACTTC
>TRBV5-1|.|.|TRBJ1-3
CASSLDGAGNTIYF
TGCGCCAGCAGCTTGGATGGGGCAGGAAACACCATATATTTT
>TRBV10-3|.|TRBD2|TRBJ2-5
CAISEPPGLAGGGTQYF
TGTGCCATCAGTGAGCCCCCCGGACTAGCGGGAGGCGGGACCCAGTACTTC
>TRBV19|.|.|TRBJ1-1
CASSMVYEAFF
TGTGCCAGTAGTATGGTTTACGAAGCTTTCTTT
>TRBV6-1|.|.|TRBJ2-4
CASSEAGGVALAKNIQYF
TGTGCCAGCAGTGAAGCGGGCGGGGTAGCCTTAGCCAAAAACATTCAGTACTTC
>TRBV11-3|.|.|TRBJ2-5
CASSEGHSYQETQYF
TGTGCCAGCAGTGAGGGACACTCGTACCAAGAGACCCAGTACTTC
>TRBV10-2|many|.|TRBJ2-5
CASSEYQETQYF
TGCGCCAGCAGTGAGTACCAAGAGACCCAGTACTTC
>TRBV30|.|TRBD2|TRBJ2-7
CAWREGDYEQYF
TGTGCCTGGCGGGAGGGGGATTACGAGCAGTACTTC
>TRBV30|few|.|TRBJ1-3
CAWSPRKTSGNTIYF
TGTGCCTGGAGTCCCAGGAAAACCTCTGGAAACACCATATATTTT
>TRBV5-8|.|TRBD1|TRBJ2-7
CASSYDREYEQYF
TGTGCCAGCAGCTACGACAGGGAGTACGAGCAGTACTTC
>TRBV4-3|.|.|TRBJ2-1
CASSQDRGRKYNEQFF
TGCGCCAGCAGCCAAGATCGAGGGAGAAAATACAATGAGCAGTTCTTC